This TCR beta chain was sequenced during a study of T cell repertoires in cytomegalovirus infection. Study information: The public TCR beta signatures pointed to both CMV infection and matching HLA type.

TCRdb itself ran the reads through MiXCR, one entry per CDR3 protein. The sample gives roughly 760,000 distinct CDR3 sequences, roughly 35% of which show up once; 2.5% to 3.5% is in the top ten. This CDR3 has 14 residues. Deletions cut 11 bases from V and 1 base from J, with 18 bases between. Per the germline V gene, CDR1 is SEHNR and CDR2 is FQNEAQ (reference sequence). About this clonotype itself: Its matching antigen is unknown.

Whole-study results and caveats: Clonotypes of TCR beta that were HLA-C-restricted and CMV-specific dominated the ex vivo response.

The specimen sequenced was PBMCs. The chain has TRBV7-9 and TRBJ2-7, with D perhaps matching TRBD2 (5 bases). This sequence was found in a human donor in good health (CMV status not recorded). Some clones in this sample may be carry-over from other donors' samples. CDR3 amino acids: CACSGNQRSYEQYF. Written as DNA, the CDR3 is TGTGCCTGTTCTGGGAACCAGCGGTCCTACGAGCAGTACTTC.